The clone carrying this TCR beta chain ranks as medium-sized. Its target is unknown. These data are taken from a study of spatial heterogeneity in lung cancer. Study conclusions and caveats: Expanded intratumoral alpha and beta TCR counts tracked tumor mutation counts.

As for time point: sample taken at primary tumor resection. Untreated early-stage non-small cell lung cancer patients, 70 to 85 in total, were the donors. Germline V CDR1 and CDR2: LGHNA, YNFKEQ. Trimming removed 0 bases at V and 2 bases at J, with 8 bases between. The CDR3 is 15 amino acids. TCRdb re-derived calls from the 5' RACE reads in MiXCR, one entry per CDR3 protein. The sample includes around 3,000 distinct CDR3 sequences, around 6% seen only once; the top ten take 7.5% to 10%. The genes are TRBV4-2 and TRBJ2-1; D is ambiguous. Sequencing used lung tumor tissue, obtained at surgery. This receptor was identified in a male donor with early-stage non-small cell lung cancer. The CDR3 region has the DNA TGTGCCAGCAGCCAAGAGGAAGAGGCCTACAATGAGCAGTTCTTC. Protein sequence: CASSQEEEAYNEQFF.